These 26 T cell receptor beta chains were sequenced from one sample in a study of shared clonotypes between healthy human individuals. The naive CD8 subset, CD45RO-negative cells positively selected for CCR7, excluded terminally differentiated effector memory CD45RA+ cells. This table comes from immunoSEQ multiplex PCR, and its TCRdb copy is limited to in-frame clones, with some not included. The sample has over 750,000 clones; approximately 97% are singletons. The sequencing sample was made of naive CD8+ T cells sorted from blood. Source of these receptors: a man aged 30 to 45 in good health.

V is TRBV20-1 and J is TRBJ1-1, with 7 nucleotides matching TRBD1. This CDR3 contains 11 residues. The germline V gene has CDR1 DFQATT and CDR2 SNEGSKA (reference sequence). Germline trimming cut 7 bases from V and 6 bases from J; bases unmatched to any gene: 5. The CDR3 protein is CSGDREAEAFF. For the CDR3, the DNA is TGCAGTGGAGACAGGGAAGCTGAAGCTTTCTTT.

The CDR3 is CASSSPLSYEQYF. CDR3 bases: TGTGCCAGTAGTTCCCCCCTCTCCTACGAGCAGTACTTC. This chain links TRBV19 with TRBJ2-7; D not resolved. Looked up from germline, CDR1 is LNHDA and CDR2 is SQIVND (reference sequence). The CDR3 loop spans 13 amino acids. With 5 bases removed from V and 0 bases from J, the gap between germline ends came to 8 bases.

The chain links TRBV29-1 to TRBJ2-7; possible D gene TRBD1, 5 bases. This CDR3 region has 14 residues. The V gene lost 1 base and the J gene lost 6 bases, with 16 bases spanning the gap. Germline lookup yields CDR1 SQVTM and CDR2 ANQGSEA. The chain's CDR3 is CSVEVAGIWGEQYF. For the CDR3, the DNA is TGCAGCGTTGAAGTGGCAGGGATATGGGGCGAGCAGTACTTC.

This chain joins TRBV11-2 and TRBJ2-3; D is ambiguous. V gave up 5 bases and J gave up 2 bases, with 17 bases separating them. Germline-derived CDR1 and CDR2 are SGHAT and FQNNGV. This CDR3 has 16 residues. The CDR3, as DNA: TGTGCCAGCAGCCTTACCCACGGACGGAACACAGATACGCAGTATTTT. Residues: CASSLTHGRNTDTQYF.

The chain uses TRBV6-1 and TRBJ1-5; D gene ambiguous. V was shortened by 3 bases and J by 7 bases, with 22 bases between the two germline ends. The length of the CDR3 is 17 residues. The germline gives CDR1 MNHNS, CDR2 SASEGT. The CDR3, as DNA: TGTGCCAGCAGTGACACGAAGCGGCCAGGAGGCGCCCAGCCCCAGCATTTT. Protein sequence: CASSDTKRPGGAQPQHF.

V usage is TRBV27 and J usage is TRBJ2-3; D uncertain. Trimming left V 6 bases short and J 5 bases short, with 15 bases between. The CDR3 has 14 amino acids. Looked up from germline, CDR1 is MNHEY and CDR2 is SMNVEV (reference sequence). CDR3 DNA: TGTGCCAGCAGCTTGAGCCCAGCTATAGATACGCAGTATTTT. Amino acid sequence: CASSLSPAIDTQYF.

The rearrangement links TRBV2 to TRBJ2-5, with 9 nucleotides matching TRBD1. Per germline, CDR1 SNHLY and CDR2 FYNNEI. The length of the CDR3 is 14 residues. The junction had 4 bases not matched to a gene; V was cut back by 6 bases and J by 2 bases. This CDR3 reads CASSGTGLQETQYF. The CDR3 region has the DNA TGTGCCAGCAGCGGGACAGGGCTACAAGAGACCCAGTACTTC.

The rearrangement joins TRBV7-2 to TRBJ2-1; 10 bases align to TRBD2. J was trimmed by 5 bases and V by 5 bases; bases with no gene match: 6. CDR3 length equals 15 residues. Germline V gene data show CDR1 as SGHTA and CDR2 as FQGNSA. The CDR3 loop reads CASSARTSGNNEQFF. The CDR3 DNA reads TGTGCCAGCAGCGCCAGGACTAGCGGAAACAATGAGCAGTTCTTC.

The table lists this clone with a count of one. At the DNA level, this CDR3 is encoded by other sequences in the same sample as well. This rearrangement joins TRBV5-1 to TRBJ1-1; 8 bases match TRBD1. Trimming cost V 3 bases and J 5 bases; bases outside gene matches: 6. Germline CDR1 is SGHRS and CDR2 is YFSETQ. The CDR3 sequence is 14 residues long. CDR3 amino acids: CASSSRGPNTEAFF. The CDR3 region has the DNA TGCGCCAGCAGCTCCAGGGGGCCTAATACTGAAGCTTTCTTT.

The V call is TRBV6-1, the J call TRBJ1-5; D unclear. Germline V gives CDR1 MNHNS, CDR2 SASEGT. The CDR3 extends over 12 amino acids. V gave up 7 bases and J gave up 8 bases, with 12 bases separating them. This CDR3 is CASTSGSKPQHF. In DNA, the CDR3 is TGTGCCAGCACCTCGGGATCAAAGCCCCAGCATTTT.

There are a few counts of this clone. This sequence joins TRBV19 and TRBJ2-3; D perhaps matches TRBD2 (5 bases). The CDR3 has 16 residues. Trimming shortened V by 2 bases and J by 2 bases, and 14 bases separated the two germline ends. The V gene's germline CDR1 is LNHDA and CDR2 SQIVND (reference sequence). DNA for the CDR3: TGTGCCAGTAGTATAACCGGAGGATCTCACACAGATACGCAGTATTTT. Encoded protein: CASSITGGSHTDTQYF.

This rearrangement joins TRBV6-5 to TRBJ2-1, with 7 bases identical to TRBD2. The CDR3 sequence is 16 residues long. The J segment lost 0 bases and the V segment lost 2 bases, leaving 4 bases of the junction unmatched. CDR1 MNHEY and CDR2 SVGAGI come from the germline V gene. CDR3 coding DNA: TGTGCCAGCAGTTACACCGGGGACTACTCCTACAATGAGCAGTTCTTC. Translating it yields CASSYTGDYSYNEQFF.

The chain joins TRBV7-9 to TRBJ2-3; 9 bases agree with TRBD2. Germline CDR1 SEHNR, CDR2 FQNEAQ (reference sequence). This CDR3 spans 16 amino acids. V gave up 8 bases and J gave up 2 bases; unmatched junction bases: 11. The CDR3 sequence: CASYPAVAGDTDTQYF. The CDR3 DNA is TGTGCCAGCTATCCAGCGGTAGCGGGAGACACAGATACGCAGTATTTT.

This clone was found once. The genes are TRBV6-5 and TRBJ2-7, with a weak D call TRBD2 (6 bases). Germline CDR1 reads MNHEY; CDR2 reads SVGAGI. V lost 6 bases, J lost 0 bases, and 15 bases lay in between. The CDR3 loop spans 15 amino acids. The CDR3 is CASRSRAGSSYEQYF. CDR3 bases: TGTGCCAGCAGAAGCAGGGCGGGGAGCTCCTACGAGCAGTACTTC.

This rearrangement joins TRBV6-4 to TRBJ2-1; D is uncertain. This CDR3 has 15 residues. Per the germline V gene, CDR1 is MRHNA and CDR2 is SNTAGT. Trimming removed 0 bases from V and 7 bases from J, with 13 bases in between. CDR3 DNA sequence: TGTGCCAGCAGTGACTCGGGCACCCCTGCGAATGAGCAGTTCTTC. Translated: CASSDSGTPANEQFF.

V usage is TRBV28 and J usage is TRBJ1-5, with 9 bases aligning to TRBD1. V dropped 1 base and J dropped 4; count of bases not matched to a gene: 8. Germline V gene sequence: CDR1 MDHEN, CDR2 SYDVKM. The CDR3 spans 17 residues. This CDR3 is CASSLYRDRVINQPQHF. CDR3 nucleotides: TGTGCCAGCAGTTTATACCGGGACAGGGTGATTAATCAGCCCCAGCATTTT.

The J gene is TRBJ2-1, the V gene TRBV21-1; the tabulated D call, TRBD1, remains unverified against the DNA. TRBV21-1 is labeled a pseudogene. This CDR3 spans 16 amino acids. The CDR3: CASSTWGQGLCNEQFF. CDR3 DNA sequence: TGTGCCAGCAGTACATGGGGGCAGGGATTATGCAATGAGCAGTTCTTC.

The CDR3: CASSLSDRGKETQYF. The CDR3 DNA is TGTGCCAGCAGCCTATCGGACAGGGGTAAAGAGACCCAGTACTTC. The chain recombines TRBV7-9 with TRBJ2-5; 9 positions match TRBD1. Germline CDR1 reads SEHNR; CDR2 reads FQNEAQ (reference sequence). The CDR3 runs to 15 residues. Trimming removed 5 bases from V and 3 bases from J; junction bases left unmatched: 7.

The CDR3 DNA is TGTGCCAGCAGCTGGACTAGCGGCTCGTTGGATGAGCAGTTCTTC. This gives the protein CASSWTSGSLDEQFF. The rearrangement joins TRBV14 to TRBJ2-1, with 10 bases that match TRBD2. The CDR3 loop spans 15 amino acids. V shed 5 bases, J shed 8 bases, and the junction held 9 bases outside the gene matches. The V gene's germline CDR1 is SGHDN and CDR2 FVKESK.

The chain combines TRBV2 with TRBJ2-7, with TRBD1 matching over 7 bases. Germline CDR1 SNHLY, CDR2 FYNNEI. With 9 bases clipped from V and 1 base from J, the junction kept 6 bases outside the gene matches. The CDR3 sequence is 13 residues long. The CDR3 sequence: CARRDSISYEQYF. The CDR3 region has the DNA TGTGCCAGACGGGACAGTATTTCCTACGAGCAGTACTTC.

The chain couples TRBV10-3 to TRBJ2-3; TRBD2 matches at 11 bases. J gave up 5 bases and V 2 bases, and 3 bases lay outside the gene matches. Germline V gene sequence: CDR1 ENHRY, CDR2 SYGVKD. This CDR3 is built from 15 residues. The CDR3 reads CAISEALAGVDTQYF. DNA of the CDR3: TGTGCCATCAGTGAGGCACTAGCGGGAGTAGATACGCAGTATTTT.

As to this clone: This sample includes further DNA sequences coding for the same CDR3. This sequence joins TRBV7-9 and TRBJ1-1, with a weak D call TRBD1 (5 bases). The CDR3 is made up of 12 amino acids. Between the trimmed V and J ends, which lost 2 bases and 4 bases, there was a span of 5 bases. Germline CDR1 is SEHNR and CDR2 is FQNEAQ (reference sequence). CDR3 in amino acids: CASSLTGTEAFF. The CDR3 nucleotides read TGTGCCAGCAGCTTAACAGGCACTGAAGCTTTCTTT.

The chain joins TRBV9 to TRBJ2-7; D may be TRBD2 (6 bases). Germline V gives CDR1 SGDLS, CDR2 YYNGEE. Trimming removed 5 bases from V and 6 bases from J, with 12 bases in between. The CDR3 covers 12 residues. The CDR3 nucleotides are TGTGCCAGCAGTTATAGCGGCGGCGAGCAGTACTTC. It yields the protein CASSYSGGEQYF. Variable domain in full (rest from reference TRBV9 and TRBJ2-7): DSGVTQTPKHLITATGQRVTLRCSPRSGDLSVYWYQQSLDQGLQFLIQYYNGEERAKGNILERFSAQQFPDLHSELNLSSLELGDSALYFCASSYSGGEQYFGPGTRLTVT.

The genes are TRBV5-4 and TRBJ2-1; 9 nucleotides agree with TRBD2. Germline V gene data show CDR1 as SGHNT and CDR2 as YYREEE (reference sequence). V was clipped by 1 base and J by 4 bases; unmatched bases: 9. This CDR3 has 17 residues. DNA for the CDR3: TGTGCCAGCAGCTTGAAGATTCGCGGGAGGGGGTACAATGAGCAGTTCTTC. Amino acid sequence: CASSLKIRGRGYNEQFF.

The chain joins TRBV6-5 to TRBJ1-1, with D unresolved. Trimming left V 2 bases short and J 2 bases short, with 9 bases between. The CDR3 consists of 14 residues. CDR1 MNHEY and CDR2 SVGAGI come from the germline V gene. CDR3 region: CASSYVFSNTEAFF. CDR3 nucleotide sequence: TGTGCCAGCAGTTACGTTTTCTCCAACACTGAAGCTTTCTTT.

CDR3 DNA sequence: TGTGCCAGCGCTAGCGGCTCAGAGAGCACAGATACGCAGTATTTT. Translated, it gives CASASGSESTDTQYF. The V gene is TRBV7-9, the J gene TRBJ2-3; 7 positions match TRBD2. The CDR3 totals 15 residues. Germline trimming cut 8 bases from V and 0 bases from J; bases unmatched to any gene: 8. The V gene's germline CDR1 is SEHNR and CDR2 FQNEAQ (reference sequence).